The T cell receptor beta chain described here comes from a study of blood T cell repertoires in COVID-19. Background on the study: The cDNA or gDNA used as material had been derived from T cells, B-cell-depleted T cells, or PBMCs.

Libraries were prepared by immunoSEQ multiplex PCR; TCRdb keeps only in-frame clonotypes and omits some of them. The sample lists 150,000 to 200,000 clones, over 70% seen once, with 17% in the top ten. J lost 7 bases, V lost 1 base, and 13 bases had no gene match. CDR1 and CDR2 from the germline V gene are KGHSH and LQKENI. This CDR3 has 17 amino acids. J is TRBJ2-4 and V is TRBV18, with 7 positions matching TRBD2. This receptor was taken from a man in his 60s with active or convalescent COVID-19. Sequencing used peripheral blood. The CDR3 protein is CASSPLLAAPEGNIQYF. The CDR3 DNA reads as TGTGCCAGCTCACCACTCCTAGCGGCCCCAGAGGGGAACATTCAGTACTTC.